A single sample gave rise to the 4 T cell receptor beta chains below, sequenced in a study of OX40 agonist ivuxolimab in advanced cancers. Repertoires were generated with immunoSEQ multiplex PCR, while TCRdb's copy carries only in-frame clones and drops some. Of some 70,000 clones detected, 87% appear once; the ten largest clones hold under 3.5%. Sequenced here: CD4+ or CD8+ T cells sorted from blood, sampled in a trial of the OX40 agonist ivuxolimab. These receptor sequences come from an adult with an advanced solid tumor such as melanoma, head and neck, liver or kidney cancer.

The chain carries TRBV19 and TRBJ2-1; 7 bases agree with TRBD2. Losses at the gene ends were 6 bases for V and 9 bases for J; bases not matched to a gene: 20. This CDR3 is 17 amino acids long. Germline V gene lookup returns CDR1 LNHDA and CDR2 SQIVND (reference sequence). The DNA of the CDR3 is TGTGCCAGTAGGACATCTCCGGGGCGGGAGCGAGAGGGTGAGCAGTTCTTC. Its translation: CASRTSPGREREGEQFF.

This chain uses TRBV7-9 with TRBJ2-2, with TRBD1 identical over 7 bases. The CDR3 runs to 14 residues. CDR1 is SEHNR, CDR2 FQNEAQ, per germline (reference sequence). J was trimmed by 10 bases and V by 6 bases; bases with no gene match: 11. The CDR3 sequence: CASRYRQGSEELFF. Here the CDR3 DNA reads TGTGCCAGCAGGTATCGACAGGGTTCCGAGGAGCTGTTTTTT.

The chain links TRBV6-6 to TRBJ2-7; possible D gene TRBD2, 6 bases. Trimming shortened V by 6 bases and J by 3 bases, and 15 bases separated the two germline ends. The CDR3 runs 14 residues. From germline, CDR1 is MNHNY and CDR2 SVGAGI (reference sequence). CDR3 DNA sequence: TGTGCCAGCAGCGGGACGGGAGCTATCTACGAGCAGTACTTC. It translates to CASSGTGAIYEQYF.

This rearrangement joins TRBV6-5 to TRBJ2-3, with D hard to call. This CDR3 contains 12 residues. Per germline, CDR1 MNHEY and CDR2 SVGAGI. The germline V and J ends were trimmed by 5 bases and 2 bases, with 5 bases remaining between them. The CDR3 protein is CASSTNTDTQYF. The CDR3 coding sequence is TGTGCCAGCAGTACCAACACAGATACGCAGTATTTT.